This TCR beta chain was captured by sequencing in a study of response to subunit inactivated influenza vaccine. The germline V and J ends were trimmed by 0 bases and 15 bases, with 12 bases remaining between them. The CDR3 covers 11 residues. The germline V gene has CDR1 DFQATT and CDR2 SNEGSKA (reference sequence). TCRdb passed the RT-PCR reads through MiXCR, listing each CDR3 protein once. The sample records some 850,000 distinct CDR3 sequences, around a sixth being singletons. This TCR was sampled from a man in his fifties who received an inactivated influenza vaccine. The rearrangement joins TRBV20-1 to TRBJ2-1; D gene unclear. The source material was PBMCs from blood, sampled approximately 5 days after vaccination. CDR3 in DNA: TGCAGTGCTAGAGAACCTCCTCGGATGTTCTTC. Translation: CSAREPPRMFF.